This T cell receptor beta chain is drawn from a study of shared clonotypes between healthy human individuals. There are 15 residues in the CDR3. Per germline, CDR1 MNHNS and CDR2 SASEGT. The V end lost 5 bases, the J end lost 0 bases, and 11 bases lay between the germline ends. Donors included only healthy HIV-negative adults lacking recent acute infections or vaccinations. Researchers divided each subset's genomic DNA evenly across several immunoSEQ plates. Profiling relied on immunoSEQ multiplex PCR, and the TCRdb table lists in-frame clones only, not all of them. The repertoire holds approximately 2,300,000 clones, with 85% to 95% as singletons.

The TCR sequence derives from a man younger than 30 in good health. Some clones in this sample may be carry-over from other donors' samples. Input material: naive CD4+ T cells from PBMCs. As for subset: CD45RA+ positively selected. This chain links TRBV6-1 with TRBJ2-1; D is undetermined. The CDR3 nucleotides are TGTGCCAGCAGTCAGAGCCGGAGCTCCTACAATGAGCAGTTCTTC. Protein sequence: CASSQSRSSYNEQFF.